A selection of T cell receptor beta chains follows, all from one sample in a study of TIL therapy for anti-PD-1-resistant metastatic lung cancer. Sequencing was performed with immunoSEQ multiplex PCR; in TCRdb, only in-frame clones are kept and a portion is missing. This sample has more than 45,000 clones, with more than 75% found just once. This specimen consisted of blood, obtained at baseline. These receptors originate from a person between 30 and 79 years old with non-small cell lung cancer. Both conserved end residues are part of each CDR3. D genes are given only for firm matches. Size values are once, few and many counts, or a class for expanded clones, and some rows have none.

size: NA; D: TRBD1; J: TRBJ2-3; V: TRBV29-1; DNA: TGCAGCGTTGAAGGGGGACAGGGACTAAGCACAGATACGCAGTATTTT; CDR3: CSVEGGQGLSTDTQYF
size: NA; D: TRBD2; J: TRBJ2-5; V: TRBV5-1; DNA: TGCGCCAGCAGCCCGACTAGCGGGGGGGCGGAGACCCAGTACTTC; CDR3: CASSPTSGGAETQYF
size: few; D: TRBD1; J: TRBJ2-2; V: TRBV2; DNA: TGTGCCAGCAGAAGACAGGGATGGGCCGGGGAGCTGTTTTTT; CDR3: CASRRQGWAGELFF
size: NA; D: NA; J: TRBJ2-7; V: TRBV5-4; DNA: TGTGCCAGCAGCTTGGGAGGCGGTTCTAGCTCCTACGAGCAGTACTTC; CDR3: CASSLGGGSSSYEQYF
size: NA; D: TRBD1; J: TRBJ2-2; V: TRBV14; DNA: TGTGCCAGCAGCTCATCAGGGGGATCGGTCACCGGGGAGCTGTTTTTT; CDR3: CASSSSGGSVTGELFF
size: NA; D: NA; J: TRBJ1-1; V: TRBV7-2; DNA: TGTGCCAGCAGCTTACAGGGGCCAAACACTGAAGCTTTCTTT; CDR3: CASSLQGPNTEAFF
size: NA; D: NA; J: TRBJ1-2; V: TRBV27; DNA: TGTGCCAGCAGTTCTACCACTAACTATGGCTACACCTTC; CDR3: CASSSTTNYGYTF
size: NA; D: TRBD1; J: TRBJ1-5; V: TRBV11-2; DNA: TGTGCCAGCAGCTCGCAGGGGGCGGGTGGTCAGCCCCAGCATTTT; CDR3: CASSSQGAGGQPQHF
size: NA; D: TRBD2; J: TRBJ2-1; V: TRBV9; DNA: TGTGCCAGCAGCACACTAGCGGGGGCCTACAATGAGCAGTTCTTC; CDR3: CASSTLAGAYNEQFF
size: NA; D: NA; J: TRBJ1-4; V: TRBV9; DNA: TGTGCCAGCAGCGTAGCTATGGCGGATGAAAAACTGTTTTTT; CDR3: CASSVAMADEKLFF
size: NA; D: TRBD2; J: TRBJ2-1; V: TRBV28; DNA: TGTGCCAGCTCTACCCGGGGGGGTAGCTTCAGCAATGAGCAGTTCTTC; CDR3: CASSTRGGSFSNEQFF
size: NA; D: TRBD1; J: TRBJ2-7; V: TRBV11-2; DNA: TGTGCCAGCAGCTTACCACGACAGGGGCAGATGGACGAGCAGTACTTC; CDR3: CASSLPRQGQMDEQYF
size: NA; D: NA; J: TRBJ1-4; V: TRBV2; DNA: TGTGCCAGCAGTGAGGCCCGGATAACTAATGAAAAACTGTTTTTT; CDR3: CASSEARITNEKLFF
size: NA; D: NA; J: TRBJ2-7; V: TRBV3-1/TRBV3-2; DNA: TGTGCCAGCAGCTCCATACAGTACTTC; CDR3: CASSSIQYF
size: few; D: NA; J: TRBJ2-7; V: TRBV19; DNA: TGTGCCAGTAGTATTGGTGGACAGTCCTACGAGCAGTACTTC; CDR3: CASSIGGQSYEQYF
size: NA; D: NA; J: TRBJ1-4; V: TRBV2; DNA: TGTGCCAGCAGGGTCCAGGGATTGCCTAATGAAAAACTGTTTTTT; CDR3: CASRVQGLPNEKLFF
size: few; D: NA; J: TRBJ1-1; V: TRBV3-1/TRBV3-2; DNA: TGTGCCAGCAGCCAAGGCGGGTTTGAAGCTTTCTTT; CDR3: CASSQGGFEAFF
size: NA; D: NA; J: TRBJ2-1; V: TRBV11-2; DNA: TGTGCCAGCAGCTTAGGTGGATGGGGGGGCCAGGATTACAATGAGCAGTTCTTC; CDR3: CASSLGGWGGQDYNEQFF
size: NA; D: TRBD1; J: TRBJ2-5; V: TRBV28; DNA: TGTGCCACCGCTGGACAGGGTGGGCGGGAGACCCAGTACTTC; CDR3: CATAGQGGRETQYF
size: NA; D: TRBD1; J: TRBJ2-7; V: TRBV20-1; DNA: TGCAGTGCAGACAGGGACTACGAGCAGTACTTC; CDR3: CSADRDYEQYF
size: NA; D: TRBD1; J: TRBJ1-1; V: TRBV5-1; DNA: TGCGCCAGCAGCTCAGGACAGGGCGGTGAAGCTTTCTTT; CDR3: CASSSGQGGEAFF
size: NA; D: TRBD1; J: TRBJ1-3; V: TRBV5-5; DNA: TGTGCCAGCAGCTTTCTGTCAGGGGGCTTCGGTGGAAACACCATATATTTT; CDR3: CASSFLSGGFGGNTIYF
size: once; D: TRBD1; J: TRBJ2-2; V: TRBV11-2; DNA: TGTGCCAGCAGCTTAGGTTGGGACAGGGGAGCCGTTAGGCCCGGGGAGCTGTTTTTT; CDR3: CASSLGWDRGAVRPGELFF
size: NA; D: NA; J: TRBJ1-1; V: TRBV20-1; DNA: TGCAGTGCCCCCCTGAACACTGAAGCTTTCTTT; CDR3: CSAPLNTEAFF
size: once; D: NA; J: TRBJ2-3; V: TRBV20-1; DNA: TGCAGTGCCAGCACAGATACGCAGTATTTT; CDR3: CSASTDTQYF
size: NA; D: NA; J: TRBJ2-1; V: TRBV3-1/TRBV3-2; DNA: TGTGCCAGCAGCCTCTCCTTAACCGACAATGAGCAGTTCTTC; CDR3: CASSLSLTDNEQFF
size: once; D: NA; J: TRBJ1-4; V: TRBV28; DNA: TGTGCCAGCGTCGGGACTCCCGGGGGAACTAATGAAAAACTGTTTTTT; CDR3: CASVGTPGGTNEKLFF
size: NA; D: NA; J: TRBJ2-4; V: TRBV2; DNA: TGTGCCAGCAGTGAACGTTACGGGCAGCTAGCCAAAAACATTCAGTACTTC; CDR3: CASSERYGQLAKNIQYF
size: NA; D: NA; J: TRBJ1-1; V: TRBV6-1; DNA: TGTGCCAGCAGTGAAGGGTTCTTGAACACTGAAGCTTTCTTT; CDR3: CASSEGFLNTEAFF
size: NA; D: NA; J: TRBJ1-5; V: TRBV12-3/TRBV12-4; DNA: TGTGCCAGCCGGATAAGCAATCAGCCCCAGCATTTT; CDR3: CASRISNQPQHF
size: NA; D: NA; J: TRBJ2-2; V: TRBV5-1; DNA: TGCGCCAGCAGCTTGGGGGGGACCACCGGGGAGCTGTTTTTT; CDR3: CASSLGGTTGELFF
size: NA; D: NA; J: TRBJ2-1; V: TRBV7-2; DNA: TGTGCCAGCAGGCTAGGAATCGATGAGCAGTTCTTC; CDR3: CASRLGIDEQFF
size: NA; D: TRBD1; J: TRBJ2-2; V: TRBV9; DNA: TGTGCCAGCTCCCTTCGGGGACAGGGGACCGGGGAGCTGTTTTTT; CDR3: CASSLRGQGTGELFF
size: NA; D: NA; J: TRBJ2-7; V: TRBV11-2; DNA: TGTGCCAGCAGCTTAGATGCTGGCCCCGGTCTAAACGAGCAGTACTTC; CDR3: CASSLDAGPGLNEQYF
size: NA; D: TRBD2; J: TRBJ2-1; V: TRBV11-2; DNA: TGTGCCAGCAGCCCCAAACCCGCTGGACTAGCGGGAGCTGAGCAGTTCTTC; CDR3: CASSPKPAGLAGAEQFF
size: NA; D: NA; J: TRBJ2-5; V: TRBV9; DNA: TGTGCCAGCAGCACCTCCTCACAGGGCGGCCAAGAGACCCAGTACTTC; CDR3: CASSTSSQGGQETQYF
size: once; D: NA; J: TRBJ2-3; V: TRBV4-2; DNA: TGTGCCAGCAGCCAAGATGGGGTTGAGGAGCCAGATACGCAGTATTTT; CDR3: CASSQDGVEEPDTQYF
size: NA; D: NA; J: TRBJ2-2; V: TRBV19; DNA: TGTGCCAGTAGTATAATCGGGGCCACCGGGGAGCTGTTTTTT; CDR3: CASSIIGATGELFF
size: NA; D: NA; J: TRBJ2-1; V: TRBV5-8; DNA: TGTGCCAGCAGCTTTGGTACAGTGTTGGCGAATGAGCAGTTCTTC; CDR3: CASSFGTVLANEQFF